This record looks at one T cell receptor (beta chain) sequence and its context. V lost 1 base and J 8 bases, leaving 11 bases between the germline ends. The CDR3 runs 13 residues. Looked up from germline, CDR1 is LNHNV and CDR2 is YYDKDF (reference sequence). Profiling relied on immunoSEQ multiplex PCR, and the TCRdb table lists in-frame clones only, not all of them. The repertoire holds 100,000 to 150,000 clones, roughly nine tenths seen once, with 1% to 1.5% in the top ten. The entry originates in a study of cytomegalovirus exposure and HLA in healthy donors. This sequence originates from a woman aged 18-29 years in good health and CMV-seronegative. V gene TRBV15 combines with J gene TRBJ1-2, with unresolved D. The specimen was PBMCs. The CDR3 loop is CATSRGTRGGYTF. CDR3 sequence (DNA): TGTGCCACCAGCAGAGGGACCCGGGGAGGCTACACCTTC.